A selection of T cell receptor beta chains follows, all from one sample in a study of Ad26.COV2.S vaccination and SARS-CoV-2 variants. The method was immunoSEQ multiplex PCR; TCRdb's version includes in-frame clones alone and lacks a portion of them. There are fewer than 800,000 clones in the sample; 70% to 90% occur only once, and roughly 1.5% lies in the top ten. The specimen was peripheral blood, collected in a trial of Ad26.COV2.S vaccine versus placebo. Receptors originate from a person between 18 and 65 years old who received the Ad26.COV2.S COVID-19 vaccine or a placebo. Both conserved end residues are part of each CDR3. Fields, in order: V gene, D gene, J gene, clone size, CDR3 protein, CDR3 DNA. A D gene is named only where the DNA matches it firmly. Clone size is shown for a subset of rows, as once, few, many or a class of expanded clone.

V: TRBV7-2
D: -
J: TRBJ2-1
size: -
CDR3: CASSPRQASFYNEQFF
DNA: TGTGCCAGCAGCCCAAGGCAGGCCAGTTTTTACAATGAGCAGTTCTTC

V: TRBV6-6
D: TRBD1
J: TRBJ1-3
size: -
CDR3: CASRQGDTIYF
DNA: TGTGCCAGCCGCCAGGGGGACACCATATATTTT

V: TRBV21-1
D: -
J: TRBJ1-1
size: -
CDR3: CASSNTRQAEVAFF
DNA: TGTGCCAGCAGCAATACGAGACAGGCCGAGGTAGCTTTCTTT

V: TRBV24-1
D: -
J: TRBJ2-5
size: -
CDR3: CATSDGRDPGTRETQYF
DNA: TGTGCCACCAGTGATGGAAGGGACCCCGGTACCCGGGAGACCCAGTACTTC

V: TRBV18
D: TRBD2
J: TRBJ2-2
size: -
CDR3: CASSSSGGLNTGELFF
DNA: TGTGCCAGCTCCTCCTCGGGGGGACTAAACACCGGGGAGCTGTTTTTT

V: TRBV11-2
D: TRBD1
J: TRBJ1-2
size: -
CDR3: CASSYRDSANYGYTF
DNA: TGTGCCAGCAGCTACCGGGACAGCGCTAACTATGGCTACACCTTC

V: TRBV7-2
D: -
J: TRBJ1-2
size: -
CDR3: CASSLEVSANYGYTF
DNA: TGTGCCAGCAGCTTAGAAGTCTCAGCTAACTATGGCTACACCTTC

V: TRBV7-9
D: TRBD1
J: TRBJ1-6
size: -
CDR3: CASSQTGTGGQSPLHF
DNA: TGTGCCAGCAGCCAGACCGGGACAGGGGGCCAATCACCCCTCCACTTT

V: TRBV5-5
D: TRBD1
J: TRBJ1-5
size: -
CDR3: CASSLLTGGVQPQHF
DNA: TGTGCCAGCAGCCTACTCACAGGGGGGGTTCAGCCCCAGCATTTT

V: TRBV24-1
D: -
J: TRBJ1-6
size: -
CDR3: CATPKGPRSPLHF
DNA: TGTGCCACCCCCAAGGGACCAAGGTCACCCCTCCACTTT

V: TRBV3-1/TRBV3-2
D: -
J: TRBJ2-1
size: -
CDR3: CASSQEGRRREQFF
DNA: TGTGCCAGCAGCCAAGAAGGGAGACGGCGTGAGCAGTTCTTC

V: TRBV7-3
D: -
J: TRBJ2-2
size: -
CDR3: CASSLASRAGTGELFF
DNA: TGTGCCAGCAGCTTAGCCTCTAGGGCGGGAACCGGGGAGCTGTTTTTT

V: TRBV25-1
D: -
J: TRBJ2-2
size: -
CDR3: CASRTPYTGELFF
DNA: TGTGCCAGCAGGACGCCTTATACCGGGGAGCTGTTTTTT

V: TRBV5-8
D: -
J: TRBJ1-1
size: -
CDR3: CASSLSPMNTEAFF
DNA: TGTGCCAGCAGCTTGTCCCCAATGAACACTGAAGCTTTCTTT

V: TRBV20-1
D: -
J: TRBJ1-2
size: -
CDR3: CSASDSPGYTF
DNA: TGCAGTGCTAGTGACAGTCCCGGCTACACCTTC

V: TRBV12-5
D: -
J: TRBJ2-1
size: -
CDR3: CASGLEAGARQFF
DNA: TGTGCTAGTGGTTTGGAGGCAGGGGCTCGGCAGTTCTTC

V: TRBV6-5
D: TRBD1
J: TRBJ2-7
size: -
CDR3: CASSRAGQDYEQYF
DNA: TGTGCCAGCAGCCGAGCTGGACAGGACTACGAGCAGTACTTC

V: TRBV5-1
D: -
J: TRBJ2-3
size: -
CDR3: CASSLAQRSTDTQYF
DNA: TGCGCCAGCAGCTTGGCCCAGAGAAGCACAGATACGCAGTATTTT

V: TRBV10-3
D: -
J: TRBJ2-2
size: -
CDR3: CAITETGNTGELFF
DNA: TGTGCCATCACCGAGACAGGGAACACCGGGGAGCTGTTTTTT

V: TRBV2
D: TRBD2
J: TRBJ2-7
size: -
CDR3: CASSLAGGSYEQYF
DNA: TGTGCCAGCAGCCTAGCGGGGGGTTCCTACGAGCAGTACTTC

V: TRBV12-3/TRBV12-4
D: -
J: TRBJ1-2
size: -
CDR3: CASRSRQFGYTF
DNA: TGTGCCAGCAGGTCTCGACAGTTTGGCTACACCTTC

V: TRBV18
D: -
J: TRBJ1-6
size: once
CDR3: CASSPEGGNNSPLHF
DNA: TGTGCCAGCTCACCGGAGGGTGGAAACAATTCACCCCTCCACTTT

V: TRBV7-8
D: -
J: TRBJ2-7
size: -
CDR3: CASSLGGTLEQYF
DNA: TGTGCCAGCAGCTTAGGTGGGACGCTCGAGCAGTACTTC

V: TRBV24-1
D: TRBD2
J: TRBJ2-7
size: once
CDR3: CATSGAASGSMNEQYF
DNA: TGTGCCACCAGTGGAGCCGCTAGCGGGAGTATGAACGAGCAGTACTTC

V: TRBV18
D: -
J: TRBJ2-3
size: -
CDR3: CASSSYTDTQYF
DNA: TGTGCCAGCTCATCCTATACAGATACGCAGTATTTT

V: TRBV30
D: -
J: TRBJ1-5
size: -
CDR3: CAWSAVGNQPQHF
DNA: TGTGCCTGGAGTGCTGTGGGAAATCAGCCCCAGCATTTT

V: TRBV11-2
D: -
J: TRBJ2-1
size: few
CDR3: CASSLVEEQFF
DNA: TGTGCCAGCAGCTTAGTTGAAGAGCAGTTCTTC

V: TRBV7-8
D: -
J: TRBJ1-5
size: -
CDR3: CASSLVGRGNQPQHF
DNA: TGTGCCAGCAGCTTAGTCGGCAGGGGCAATCAGCCCCAGCATTTT

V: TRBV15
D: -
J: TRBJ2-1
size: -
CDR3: CATSLSSYNEQFF
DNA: TGTGCCACCAGTCTGAGCTCCTACAATGAGCAGTTCTTC

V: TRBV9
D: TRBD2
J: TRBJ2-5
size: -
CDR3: CASRPGLAGAAGWETQYF
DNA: TGTGCCAGCAGGCCGGGACTAGCGGGAGCGGCGGGTTGGGAGACCCAGTACTTC

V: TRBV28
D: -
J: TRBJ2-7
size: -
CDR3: CASSLHGQPYEQYF
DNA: TGTGCCAGCAGTTTACACGGACAGCCGTACGAGCAGTACTTC

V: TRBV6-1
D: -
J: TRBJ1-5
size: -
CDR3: CASSEARGLGQPQHF
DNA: TGTGCCAGCAGTGAAGCAAGAGGGCTGGGTCAGCCCCAGCATTTT

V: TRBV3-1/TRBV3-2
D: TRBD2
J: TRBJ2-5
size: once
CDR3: CASSQQRGSWGETQYF
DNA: TGTGCCAGCAGCCAACAGCGCGGGAGTTGGGGGGAGACCCAGTACTTC

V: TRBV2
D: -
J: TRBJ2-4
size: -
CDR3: CASSRGILAKNIQYF
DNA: TGTGCCAGCAGTAGGGGGATACTAGCCAAAAACATTCAGTACTTC

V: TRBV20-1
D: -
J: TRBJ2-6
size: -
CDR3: CSASRANVLTF
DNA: TGCAGTGCTAGCAGGGCCAACGTCCTGACTTTC

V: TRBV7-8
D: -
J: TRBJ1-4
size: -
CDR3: CASSPSAQGPNEKLFF
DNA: TGTGCCAGCAGCCCAAGTGCACAGGGCCCTAATGAAAAACTGTTTTTT

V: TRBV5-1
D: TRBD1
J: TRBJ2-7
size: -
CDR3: CASSLGDRASGQYF
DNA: TGCGCCAGCAGCTTGGGGGACAGGGCAAGTGGGCAGTACTTC

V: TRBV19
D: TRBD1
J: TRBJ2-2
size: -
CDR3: CASSPQGARTGELFF
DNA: TGTGCCAGTAGCCCACAGGGGGCGAGGACCGGGGAGCTGTTTTTT

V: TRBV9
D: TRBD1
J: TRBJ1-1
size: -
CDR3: CASSVGGQGEAFF
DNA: TGTGCCAGCAGCGTAGGTGGACAGGGTGAAGCTTTCTTT

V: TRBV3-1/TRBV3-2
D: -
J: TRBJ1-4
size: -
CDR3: CASSLKPGAPNKLFF
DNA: TGTGCCAGCAGCCTTAAGCCGGGAGCACCGAATAAACTGTTTTTT

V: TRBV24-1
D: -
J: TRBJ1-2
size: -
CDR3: CATSDPKVTLTGGYTF
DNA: TGTGCCACCAGTGATCCCAAAGTAACGTTGACAGGAGGCTACACCTTC

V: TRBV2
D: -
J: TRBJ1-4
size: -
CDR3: CASSEAETAKLFF
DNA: TGTGCCAGCAGTGAAGCTGAGACAGCGAAACTGTTTTTT

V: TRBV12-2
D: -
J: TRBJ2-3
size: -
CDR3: CASRLASGSLGTQYF
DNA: TGTGCAAGTCGCTTAGCTAGCGGGAGTCTGGGTACGCAGTATTTT

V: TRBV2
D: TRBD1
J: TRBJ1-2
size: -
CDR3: CASRTGTESNGYTF
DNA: TGTGCCAGCAGAACCGGGACAGAAAGTAATGGCTACACCTTC

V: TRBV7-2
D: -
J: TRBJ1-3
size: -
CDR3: CASSPRRGASTLGNTIYF
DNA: TGTGCCAGCAGCCCAAGACGGGGGGCCTCCACGCTTGGAAACACCATATATTTT

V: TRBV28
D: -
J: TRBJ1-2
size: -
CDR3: CASASSGGYGYTF
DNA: TGTGCCAGCGCCTCAAGCGGGGGGTATGGCTACACCTTC

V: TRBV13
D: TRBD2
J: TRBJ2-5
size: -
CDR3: CASSLVAGEVRETQYF
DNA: TGTGCCAGCAGCTTAGTCGCGGGAGAAGTACGTGAGACCCAGTACTTC

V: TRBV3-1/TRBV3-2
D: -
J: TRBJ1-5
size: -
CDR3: CASSLGLGRNQPQHF
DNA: TGTGCCAGCAGCCTGGGCCTTGGACGCAATCAGCCCCAGCATTTT

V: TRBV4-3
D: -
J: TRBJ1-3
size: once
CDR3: CASSQGATGTGNTIYF
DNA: TGCGCCAGCAGCCAAGGCGCGACAGGAACTGGAAACACCATATATTTT

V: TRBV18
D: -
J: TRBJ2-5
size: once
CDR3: CASSPPFFKETQYF
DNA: TGTGCCAGCTCACCACCCTTTTTTAAAGAGACCCAGTACTTC

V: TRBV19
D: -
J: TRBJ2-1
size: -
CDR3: CASSIEKQNNEQFF
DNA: TGTGCCAGTAGTATAGAAAAACAAAACAATGAGCAGTTCTTC

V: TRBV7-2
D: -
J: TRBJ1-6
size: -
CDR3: CASSLENSPLHF
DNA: TGTGCCAGCAGCTTGGAGAATTCACCCCTCCACTTT

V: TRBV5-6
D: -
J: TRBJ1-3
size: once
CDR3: CASSGVTVSGNTIYF
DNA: TGTGCCAGCAGCGGGGTGACAGTCTCTGGAAACACCATATATTTT

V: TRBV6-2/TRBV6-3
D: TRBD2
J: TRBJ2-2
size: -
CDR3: CASSRSTSGNGELFF
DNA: TGTGCCAGCAGCCGATCGACTAGCGGGAACGGGGAGCTGTTTTTT

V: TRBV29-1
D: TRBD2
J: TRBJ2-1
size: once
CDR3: CSVEGSRTSRSYNEQFF
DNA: TGCAGCGTTGAAGGGAGTAGGACTAGCAGATCCTACAATGAGCAGTTCTTC

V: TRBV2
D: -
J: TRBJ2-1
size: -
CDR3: CAAKRGNSYNEQFF
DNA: TGTGCCGCAAAACGTGGAAACTCCTACAATGAGCAGTTCTTC

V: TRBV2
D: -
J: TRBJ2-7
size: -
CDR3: CASSALALYEQYF
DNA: TGTGCCAGCAGTGCCCTAGCTCTTTACGAGCAGTACTTC

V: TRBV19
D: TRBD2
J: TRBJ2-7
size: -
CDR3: CASSVTSGSHYEQYF
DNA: TGTGCCAGTAGTGTTACTAGCGGGAGTCACTACGAGCAGTACTTC